The rows below give T cell receptor beta chains drawn from one sample of a study of T cell responses to AZD1222 COVID-19 vaccine. TCRdb keeps only in-frame clones here, not all; method: immunoSEQ multiplex PCR. The sample lists approximately 100,000 clones, 91% seen once, with under 60% in the top ten. Material: peripheral blood, obtained on day 0 of AZD1222 vaccination. The receptors shown here come from an adult in good health. The CDR3 runs from the conserved cysteine through the conserved F or W. A D gene is named only where the DNA matches it firmly. Some rows mark clone size as missing; the rest say once, few, many or name a class of expanded clone.

>-|-|TRBV6-5|TRBJ2-7
CASCWTTNYEQYF
TGTGCCAGCTGCTGGACTACCAACTACGAGCAGTACTTC
>TRBD1|once|TRBV6-5|TRBJ2-7
CASSYSTAGGFEQYF
TGTGCCAGCAGTTACTCGACTGCAGGGGGATTCGAGCAGTACTTC
>-|-|TRBV9|TRBJ1-1
CASSPPGNTEAFF
TGTGCCAGCAGCCCGCCCGGAAACACTGAAGCTTTCTTT
>TRBD2|few|TRBV5-1|TRBJ2-1
CASSSISGRSNEQFF
TGCGCCAGCAGCTCGATTAGCGGGAGAAGCAATGAGCAGTTCTTC
>-|few|TRBV30|TRBJ2-3
CAWTAGYTDTQYF
TGTGCCTGGACTGCTGGATACACAGATACGCAGTATTTT
>-|-|TRBV5-1|TRBJ2-7
CASSSLGSYEQYF
TGCGCCAGCAGCTCTCTCGGGTCCTACGAGCAGTACTTC
>-|-|TRBV21-1|TRBJ2-4
CAAPQTSGYGRAKNIQYF
TGTGCCGCCCCGCAAACTAGCGGTTATGGCCGAGCCAAAAACATTCAGTACTTC
>TRBD1|-|TRBV2|TRBJ2-7
CASRAGTGVYEQYF
TGTGCCAGCAGGGCCGGGACAGGGGTCTACGAGCAGTACTTC
>TRBD2|-|TRBV19|TRBJ2-4
CASSKDNLSGMKNIQYF
TGTGCCAGTAGTAAGGACAACTTGAGCGGGATGAAAAACATTCAGTACTTC
>-|-|TRBV4-1|TRBJ2-7
CASSQDRAIPPPEQYF
TGCGCCAGCAGCCAAGATCGCGCAATCCCCCCGCCCGAGCAGTACTTC
>TRBD2|-|TRBV7-9|TRBJ2-7
CASSPSGRAYEQYF
TGTGCCAGCAGCCCAAGCGGGAGGGCCTACGAGCAGTACTTC
>-|-|TRBV7-9|TRBJ2-7
CASSRGGGIYEQYF
TGTGCCAGCAGCCGAGGTGGGGGTATCTACGAGCAGTACTTC
>TRBD2|-|TRBV18|TRBJ2-3
CASSPEGAGDKAQYF
TGTGCCAGCTCACCCGAGGGAGCGGGAGACAAAGCGCAGTATTTT
>-|once|TRBV28|TRBJ2-1
CASPKPGERPSHNEQFF
TGTGCCAGCCCCAAACCTGGGGAGCGGCCTTCCCACAATGAGCAGTTCTTC
>TRBD2|-|TRBV24-1|TRBJ2-1
CATQISGTSGRGEQFF
TGTGCCACCCAGATTTCCGGGACTAGCGGGAGAGGTGAGCAGTTCTTC
>-|-|TRBV10-2|TRBJ1-3
CASSESTWRSSGNTIYF
TGCGCCAGCAGTGAGTCGACGTGGCGAAGCTCTGGAAACACCATATATTTT
>TRBD1|-|TRBV18|TRBJ1-1
CASSRGQGSNTEAFF
TGTGCCAGCTCCCGGGGACAGGGAAGTAACACTGAAGCTTTCTTT
>TRBD1|-|TRBV27|TRBJ2-6
CASSLYRGANVLTF
TGTGCCAGCAGTCTATACAGGGGAGCCAACGTCCTGACTTTC
>-|-|TRBV13|TRBJ1-6
CASSLGAYTGFNSPLHF
TGTGCCAGCAGCTTAGGTGCTTATACGGGATTTAATTCACCCCTCCACTTT
>TRBD2|-|TRBV6-5|TRBJ2-3
CASRGEGSPTDTQYF
TGTGCCAGCAGGGGGGAGGGAAGCCCCACAGATACGCAGTATTTT
>-|-|TRBV20-1|TRBJ2-7
CSASHKPYEQYF
TGCAGTGCTAGTCACAAACCCTACGAGCAGTACTTC
>TRBD1|-|TRBV7-6|TRBJ2-7
CASSLGGGAGGAYEQYF
TGTGCCAGCAGCTTAGGCGGTGGGGCAGGGGGTGCCTACGAGCAGTACTTC
>TRBD1|-|TRBV29-1|TRBJ2-2
CSPQGVNTGELFF
TGCAGCCCTCAGGGGGTGAACACCGGGGAGCTGTTTTTT
>-|-|TRBV5-1|TRBJ1-3
CASSLGGTGNTIYF
TGCGCCAGCAGCTTGGGTGGGACTGGAAACACCATATATTTT
>TRBD2|-|TRBV7-8|TRBJ2-1
CASSLKREIGNEQFF
TGTGCCAGCAGCTTGAAGCGGGAGATCGGAAATGAGCAGTTCTTC
>TRBD1|once|TRBV6-5|TRBJ1-5
CASSFYRGGDQPQHF
TGTGCCAGCAGTTTTTACAGGGGTGGGGATCAGCCCCAGCATTTT
>TRBD2|-|TRBV18|TRBJ2-2
CASSPIAGSNTGELFF
TGTGCCAGCTCACCAATAGCGGGATCGAACACCGGGGAGCTGTTTTTT
>-|-|TRBV3-1/TRBV3-2|TRBJ2-2
CASSQGSGGELFF
TGTGCCAGCAGCCAGGGAAGTGGCGGGGAGCTGTTTTTT